This T cell receptor beta chain was sequenced for a study of CD8+ T cells in alopecia areata. Study-level information: Twice daily, treated patients received 5 to 10 mg of oral tofacitinib. Tofacitinib administration persisted for 6 to 18 months, succeeded by 6 months off drug.

Noted treatment: oral pan-JAK inhibitor, 5-10 mg twice daily. Lesional scalp punch biopsies and peripheral blood were collected from alopecia areata patients. Reverse transcription of extracted RNA yielded cDNA, which provided the sequencing template. Profiled with immunoSEQ multiplex PCR; TCRdb holds only in-frame clones, not every one. The data contain about 190,000 clones, 60% to 70% of them singletons. Trimming removed 3 bases from V and 3 bases from J; junction bases left unmatched: 5. The CDR3 loop spans 15 amino acids. Germline V gene sequence: CDR1 SQVTM, CDR2 ANQGSEA. This TCR derives from a human donor with alopecia areata. This specimen consisted of CD4+ T cells sorted from blood, obtained at week 4, from a patient treated with tofacitinib. The rearrangement joins TRBV29-1 to TRBJ1-1, with 12 bases lining up with TRBD1. The CDR3: CSVERDRGLDTEAFF. CDR3 bases: TGCAGCGTTGAGAGGGACAGGGGGCTGGACACTGAAGCTTTCTTT.